A single T cell receptor (beta chain) is shown here with its context. The CDR3 covers 16 residues. Unmatched junction bases numbered 3, after V lost 2 bases and J lost 0 bases. Looked up from germline, CDR1 is SGHTS and CDR2 is YDEGEE. This specimen belongs to a study of cytomegalovirus exposure and HLA in healthy donors. Clones were sequenced by immunoSEQ multiplex PCR, and TCRdb holds only the in-frame ones, with some missing. This table holds around 140,000 clones, approximately 92% found once. Sequences were obtained from PBMCs. The sequence came from a woman aged 18 to 35 in good health and CMV-seronegative. The chain joins TRBV5-8 to TRBJ2-1; 9 positions agree with TRBD2. Here the CDR3 reads CASSFVAGASYNEQFF. CDR3 nucleotide sequence: TGTGCCAGCAGCTTCGTAGCGGGGGCCTCCTACAATGAGCAGTTCTTC.